Described below is a single T cell receptor (beta chain) sequence and its context. No antigen is known for it. MiXCR was run by TCRdb on the 5' RACE reads, yielding one entry per CDR3 protein. The sample lists around 770,000 distinct CDR3 sequences, about 20% occurring once. This specimen belongs to a study of CD8 T cells in ankylosing spondylitis. Findings of the study overall: The authors found the disease-linked clones to be CD8+ and relatively rare in peripheral blood. Earlier work had already found some motif variants in reactive arthritis synovial fluid and blood. Ankylosing spondylitis blood appeared to be characterized by a TCR beta motif of eight highly homologous variants.

CDR1 and CDR2 from the germline V gene are GTSNPN and SVGIG (reference sequence). V was clipped by 0 bases and J by 7 bases; unmatched bases: 5. The CDR3 runs 15 residues. The sequencing sample was made of blood, either unsorted or a sorted T cell fraction (not recorded which). V usage is TRBV30 and J usage is TRBJ2-1, with 11 bases identical to TRBD2. This receptor was taken from a male donor with ankylosing spondylitis. CDR3 loop: CAWSVRLAGINEQFF. CDR3 bases: TGTGCCTGGAGTGTCCGACTAGCGGGAATAAATGAGCAGTTCTTC.